This T cell receptor beta chain was captured in a study of cytomegalovirus exposure and HLA in healthy donors. Points from the study as a whole: The study put 150 to 200 TCR beta chains on its list as cytomegalovirus-associated.

This table comes from immunoSEQ multiplex PCR, and its TCRdb copy is limited to in-frame clones, with some not included. The sample carries about 250,000 clones, over 75% recorded once. This clone was seen only a few times. The antigen remains undetermined. The CDR3 runs 14 residues. The germline gives CDR1 SNHLY, CDR2 FYNNEI. V lost 6 bases and J lost 2, with 13 bases in between. Sequencing was carried out using PBMCs. The V gene is TRBV2, the J gene TRBJ2-5, with D maybe TRBD1 (5 bases). The sequence was collected from a man in his late teens or twenties in good health and CMV-seropositive. The CDR3 nucleotides read TGTGCCAGCAGCGTAGACAGAGGACAAGAGACCCAGTACTTC. Translation: CASSVDRGQETQYF. Full variable domain (remainder filled in from reference TRBV2 and TRBJ2-5): EPEVTQTPSHQVTQMGQEVILRCVPISNHLYFYWYRQILGQKVEFLVSFYNNEISEKSEIFDDQFSVERPDGSNFTLKIRSTKLEDSAMYFCASSVDRGQETQYFGPGTRLLVL.